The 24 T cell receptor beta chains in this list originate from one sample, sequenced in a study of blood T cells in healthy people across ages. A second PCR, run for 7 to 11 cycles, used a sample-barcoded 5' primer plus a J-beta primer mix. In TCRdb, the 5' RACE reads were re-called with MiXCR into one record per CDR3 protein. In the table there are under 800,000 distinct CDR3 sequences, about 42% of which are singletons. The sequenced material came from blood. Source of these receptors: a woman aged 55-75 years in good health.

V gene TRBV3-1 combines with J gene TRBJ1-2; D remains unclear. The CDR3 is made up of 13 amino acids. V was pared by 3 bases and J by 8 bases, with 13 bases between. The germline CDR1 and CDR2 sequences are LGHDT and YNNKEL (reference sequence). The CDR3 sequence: CASSHPFSGGYTF. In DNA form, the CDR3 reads TGTGCCAGCAGCCACCCGTTCTCCGGAGGCTACACCTTC.

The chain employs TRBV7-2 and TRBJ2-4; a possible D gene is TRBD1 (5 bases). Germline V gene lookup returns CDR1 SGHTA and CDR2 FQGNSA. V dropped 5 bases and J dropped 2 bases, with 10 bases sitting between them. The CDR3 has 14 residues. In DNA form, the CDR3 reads TGTGCCAGCAGCCCACAGGCGACCAAAAACATTCAGTACTTC. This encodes CASSPQATKNIQYF.

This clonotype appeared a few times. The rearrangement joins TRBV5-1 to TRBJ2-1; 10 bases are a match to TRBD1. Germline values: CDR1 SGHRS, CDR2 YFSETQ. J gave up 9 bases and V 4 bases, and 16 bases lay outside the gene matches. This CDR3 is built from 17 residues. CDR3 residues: CASSSLQGQGGIGEQFF. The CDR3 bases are TGCGCCAGCAGCAGTCTGCAAGGACAGGGGGGAATCGGTGAGCAGTTCTTC. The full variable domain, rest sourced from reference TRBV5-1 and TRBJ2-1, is KAGVTQTPRYLIKTRGQQVTLSCSPISGHRSVSWYQQTPGQGLQFLFEYFSETQRNKGNFPGRFSGRQFSNSRSEMNVSTLELGDSALYLCASSSLQGQGGIGEQFFGPGTRLTVL.

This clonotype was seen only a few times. The CDR3 DNA is TGCGCCAGCAGCGATAACTCGGGACAGGAGGGGAATGAGCAGTTCTTC. It translates to CASSDNSGQEGNEQFF. The chain joins TRBV5-1 to TRBJ2-1; 8 bases align to TRBD1. The V gene end was trimmed by 4 bases and the J gene end by 7 bases; junction bases not matched to a gene: 13. This CDR3 has 16 residues. CDR1 is SGHRS, CDR2 YFSETQ, per germline.

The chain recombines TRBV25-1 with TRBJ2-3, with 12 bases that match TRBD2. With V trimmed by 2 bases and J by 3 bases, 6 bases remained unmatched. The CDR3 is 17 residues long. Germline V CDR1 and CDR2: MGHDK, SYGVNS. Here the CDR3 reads CASSEGLAGFPTDTQYF. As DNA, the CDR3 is TGTGCCAGCAGTGAAGGACTAGCGGGATTTCCTACAGATACGCAGTATTTT. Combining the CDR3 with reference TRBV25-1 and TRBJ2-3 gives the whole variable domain EADIYQTPRYLVIGTGKKITLECSQTMGHDKMYWYQQDPGMELHLIHYSYGVNSTEKGDLSSESTVSRIRTEHFPLTLESARPSHTSQYLCASSEGLAGFPTDTQYFGPGTRLTVL.

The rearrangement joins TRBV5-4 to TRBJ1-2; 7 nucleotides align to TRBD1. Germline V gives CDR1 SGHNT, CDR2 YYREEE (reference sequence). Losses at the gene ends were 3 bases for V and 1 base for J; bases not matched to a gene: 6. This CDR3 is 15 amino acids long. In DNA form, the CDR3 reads TGTGCCAGCAGCTGGACGACAGGGATTAACTATGGCTACACCTTC. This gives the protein CASSWTTGINYGYTF.

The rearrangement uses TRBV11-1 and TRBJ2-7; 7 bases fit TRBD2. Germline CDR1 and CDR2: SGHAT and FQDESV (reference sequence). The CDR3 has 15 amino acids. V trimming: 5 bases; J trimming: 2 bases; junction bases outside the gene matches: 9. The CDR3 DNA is TGTGCCAGCAGCCCCCCTAGCGGTTGGGCCTACGAGCAGTACTTC. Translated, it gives CASSPPSGWAYEQYF.

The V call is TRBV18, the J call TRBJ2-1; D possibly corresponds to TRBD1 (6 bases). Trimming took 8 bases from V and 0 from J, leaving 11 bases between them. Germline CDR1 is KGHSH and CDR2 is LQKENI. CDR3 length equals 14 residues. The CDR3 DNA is TGTGCCAGCGCTCGACAGGACTCCTACAATGAGCAGTTCTTC. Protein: CASARQDSYNEQFF.

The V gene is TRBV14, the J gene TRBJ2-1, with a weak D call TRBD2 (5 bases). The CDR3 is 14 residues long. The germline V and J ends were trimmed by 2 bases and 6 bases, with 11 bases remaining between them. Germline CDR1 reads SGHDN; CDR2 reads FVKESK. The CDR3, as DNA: TGTGCCAGCAGCCAATCGGGATCCGGCAATGAGCAGTTCTTC. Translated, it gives CASSQSGSGNEQFF.

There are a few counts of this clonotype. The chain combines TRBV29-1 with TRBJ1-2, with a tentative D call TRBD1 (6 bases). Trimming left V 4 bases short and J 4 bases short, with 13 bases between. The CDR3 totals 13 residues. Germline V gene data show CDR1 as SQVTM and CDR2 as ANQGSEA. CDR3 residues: CSVAGAGAYGYTF. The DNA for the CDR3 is TGCAGCGTTGCCGGAGCAGGGGCCTATGGCTACACCTTC.

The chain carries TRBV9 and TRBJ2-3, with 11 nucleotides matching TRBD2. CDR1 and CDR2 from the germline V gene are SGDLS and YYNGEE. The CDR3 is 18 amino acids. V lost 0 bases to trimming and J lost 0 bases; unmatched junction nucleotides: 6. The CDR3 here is CASSVGLAGGRSTDTQYF. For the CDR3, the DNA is TGTGCCAGCAGCGTAGGGCTAGCGGGAGGCCGAAGCACAGATACGCAGTATTTT.

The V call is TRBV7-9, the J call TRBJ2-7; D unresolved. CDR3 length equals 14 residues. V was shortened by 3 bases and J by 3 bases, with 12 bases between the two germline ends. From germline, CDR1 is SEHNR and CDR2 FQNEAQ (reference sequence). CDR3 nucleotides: TGTGCCAGCAGCTTGGATATTACTTTCTACGAGCAGTACTTC. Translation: CASSLDITFYEQYF.

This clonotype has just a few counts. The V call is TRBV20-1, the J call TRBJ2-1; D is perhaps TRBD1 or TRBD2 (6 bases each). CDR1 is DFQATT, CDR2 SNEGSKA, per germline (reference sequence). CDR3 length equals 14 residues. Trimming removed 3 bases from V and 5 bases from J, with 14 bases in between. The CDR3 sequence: CSASLWGADNEQFF. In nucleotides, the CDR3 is TGCAGTGCTAGCTTGTGGGGGGCGGACAATGAGCAGTTCTTC.

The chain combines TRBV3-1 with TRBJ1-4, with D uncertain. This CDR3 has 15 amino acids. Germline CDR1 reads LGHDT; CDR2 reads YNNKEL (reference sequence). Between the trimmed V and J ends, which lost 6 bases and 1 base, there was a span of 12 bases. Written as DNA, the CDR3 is TGTGCCAGCAGGCAAAATGGATTAACTAATGAAAAACTGTTTTTT. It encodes CASRQNGLTNEKLFF.

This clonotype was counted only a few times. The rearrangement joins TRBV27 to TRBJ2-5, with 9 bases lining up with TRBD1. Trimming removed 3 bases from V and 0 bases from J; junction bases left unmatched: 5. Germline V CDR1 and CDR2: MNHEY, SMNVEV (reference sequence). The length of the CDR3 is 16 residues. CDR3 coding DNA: TGTGCCAGCAGTTTGCGGACAGGGGTTGACCAAGAGACCCAGTACTTC. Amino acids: CASSLRTGVDQETQYF.

CDR3 in amino acids: CAISESRQGFSGNTIYF. DNA for the CDR3: TGTGCCATCAGTGAGTCAAGACAGGGCTTCTCTGGAAACACCATATATTTT. The rearrangement joins TRBV10-3 to TRBJ1-3; 7 positions match TRBD1. In germline, CDR1 is ENHRY, CDR2 SYGVKD. The CDR3 spans 17 residues. V shed 0 bases, J shed 0 bases, and the junction held 5 bases outside the gene matches.

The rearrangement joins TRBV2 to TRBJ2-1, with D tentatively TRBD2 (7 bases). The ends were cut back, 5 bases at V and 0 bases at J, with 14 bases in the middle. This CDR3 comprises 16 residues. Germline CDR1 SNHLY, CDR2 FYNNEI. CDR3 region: CASSLPRGGSYNEQFF. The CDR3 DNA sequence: TGTGCCAGCAGTCTCCCTAGGGGGGGCTCCTACAATGAGCAGTTCTTC.

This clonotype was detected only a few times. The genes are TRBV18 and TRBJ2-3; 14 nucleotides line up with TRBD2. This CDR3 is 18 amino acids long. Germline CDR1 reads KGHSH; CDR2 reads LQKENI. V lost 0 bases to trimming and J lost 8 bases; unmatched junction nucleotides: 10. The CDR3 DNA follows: TGTGCCAGCTCACCACCGGGACTAGCGGGAGTCGTTGAGAGTACGCAGTATTTT. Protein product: CASSPPGLAGVVESTQYF. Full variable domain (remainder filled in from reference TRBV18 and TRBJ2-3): NAGVMQNPRHLVRRRGQEARLRCSPMKGHSHVYWYRQLPEEGLKFMVYLQKENIIDESGMPKERFSAEFPKEGPSILRIQQVVRGDSAAYFCASSPPGLAGVVESTQYFGPGTRLTVL.

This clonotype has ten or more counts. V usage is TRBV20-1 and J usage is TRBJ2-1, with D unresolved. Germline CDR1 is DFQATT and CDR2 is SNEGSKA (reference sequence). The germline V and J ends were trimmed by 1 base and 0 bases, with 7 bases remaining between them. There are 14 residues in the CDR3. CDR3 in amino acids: CSARGASSYNEQFF. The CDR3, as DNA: TGCAGTGCTAGAGGGGCTAGCTCCTACAATGAGCAGTTCTTC.

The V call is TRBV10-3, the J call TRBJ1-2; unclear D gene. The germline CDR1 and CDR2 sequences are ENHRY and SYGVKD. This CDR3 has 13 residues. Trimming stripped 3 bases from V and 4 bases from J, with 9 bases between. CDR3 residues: CAISEAGGYGYTF. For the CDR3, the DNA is TGTGCCATCAGTGAAGCCGGCGGCTATGGCTACACCTTC.

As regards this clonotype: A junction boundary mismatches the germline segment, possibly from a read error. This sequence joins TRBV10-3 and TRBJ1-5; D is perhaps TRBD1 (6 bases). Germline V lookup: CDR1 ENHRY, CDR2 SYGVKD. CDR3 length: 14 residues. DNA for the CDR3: TGTGCCCTCAGTGAGGCAGGGGAAGGGCAGCCCCAGCATTTT. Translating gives CALSEAGEGQPQHF.

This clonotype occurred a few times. The CDR3 spells CASSPGQGVTSNQPQHF. The CDR3 DNA follows: TGTGCCAGCAGCCCCGGACAGGGGGTAACTAGCAATCAGCCCCAGCATTTT. V usage is TRBV7-8 and J usage is TRBJ1-5; 10 nucleotides line up with TRBD1. With 5 bases clipped from V and 0 bases from J, the junction kept 7 bases outside the gene matches. This CDR3 region has 17 residues. Germline-derived CDR1 and CDR2 are SGHVS and FQNEAQ.

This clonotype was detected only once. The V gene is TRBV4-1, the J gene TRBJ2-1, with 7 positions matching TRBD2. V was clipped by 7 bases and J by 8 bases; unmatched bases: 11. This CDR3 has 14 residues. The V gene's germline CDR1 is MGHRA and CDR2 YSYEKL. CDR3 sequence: CASTAIPAGDEQFF. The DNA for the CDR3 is TGCGCCAGCACCGCAATCCCCGCGGGAGATGAGCAGTTCTTC.

Here the CDR3 DNA reads TGTGCCATCAGGGGAGGGAACAGGGAGGCGACTGAGCAGTTCTTC. Its translation: CAIRGGNREATEQFF. V and J are TRBV10-3 and TRBJ2-1; possibly TRBD2 for D (7 bases). Germline loops: CDR1 ENHRY, CDR2 SYGVKD. The CDR3 is 15 amino acids. V lost 6 bases to trimming and J lost 9 bases, with 21 bases between them.